The rows below give T cell receptor beta chains drawn from one sample of a study of naive and memory T cell subsets. TCRdb reprocessed the UMI-ligation and nested PCR reads with MiXCR, giving one entry per CDR3 protein. The table lists some 87,000 distinct CDR3 sequences, 7% of them singletons, with roughly 1.5% in the top ten. The sample comprised central memory CD4+ T cells from blood. The receptors here all came from a human donor in good health. Each CDR3 is given with its conserved first and last residue. The order of the fields is J gene, V gene, CDR3 length, CDR3 protein.

TRBJ2-7 | TRBV27 | 14 | CASSLDRGPYEQYF
TRBJ2-2 | TRBV4-3 | 15 | CASSRQKQGSGELFF
TRBJ1-1 | TRBV19 | 11 | CASSSGVEAFF
TRBJ2-1 | TRBV6-2/TRBV6-3 | 18 | CASSYSIRGSARDGEQFF
TRBJ2-7 | TRBV7-2 | 18 | CASSLVATGIRGSYEQYF
TRBJ1-1 | TRBV6-6 | 15 | CASSFRSMGAAEAFF
TRBJ1-1 | TRBV6-6 | 13 | CASRLKQGPEAFF
TRBJ1-5 | TRBV5-1 | 14 | CASSPDSPNQPQHF
TRBJ2-3 | TRBV6-2/TRBV6-3 | 16 | CASSGLAAISTDTQYF
TRBJ2-2 | TRBV15 | 14 | CATSGRTGAGELFF
TRBJ1-2 | TRBV18 | 16 | CASSLRQGAESYGYTF
TRBJ1-6 | TRBV4-2 | 14 | CASSQDSLNSPLHF
TRBJ2-6 | TRBV6-2/TRBV6-3 | 18 | CASKRTRVSPSGANVLTF
TRBJ1-5 | TRBV12-3/TRBV12-4 | 16 | CASSFWTVDSNQPQHF
TRBJ1-5 | TRBV20-1 | 13 | CSAREQGNQPQHF
TRBJ2-3 | TRBV11-2 | 14 | CASSPSAVTDTQYF
TRBJ2-1 | TRBV2 | 15 | CASRNRDYPGDEQFF
TRBJ1-5 | TRBV19 | 15 | CASSTHRTGDQPQHF
TRBJ1-5 | TRBV6-2/TRBV6-3 | 14 | CASSEVQMRQPQHF
TRBJ2-7 | TRBV2 | 13 | CASSFRESYEQYF
TRBJ1-2 | TRBV5-4 | 12 | CASSLGGYGYTF
TRBJ2-4 | TRBV6-1 | 15 | CASSEMQVSKNIQYF
TRBJ1-5 | TRBV19 | 13 | CASSTGRNQPQHF
TRBJ2-7 | TRBV9 | 14 | CASSPRTDSYEQYF
TRBJ2-3 | TRBV15 | 13 | CATSRDPGDTQYF
TRBJ2-2 | TRBV6-2/TRBV6-3 | 14 | CASIRGLRTGELFF
TRBJ1-3 | TRBV2 | 14 | CASRGDTAGNTIYF
TRBJ1-4 | TRBV12-3/TRBV12-4 | 14 | CASSRQGGDEKLFF
TRBJ2-7 | TRBV2 | 12 | CASSAAGYEQYF
TRBJ1-6 | TRBV20-1 | 14 | CSARGDRSSSPLHF
TRBJ2-4 | TRBV19 | 15 | CASSSPSQGKNIQYF
TRBJ2-3 | TRBV6-4 | 14 | CASSEGFNTDTQYF
TRBJ1-1 | TRBV5-1 | 16 | CASSHGTANTDTEAFF
TRBJ2-3 | TRBV4-3 | 14 | CASSQRGGANTQYF
TRBJ2-1 | TRBV10-3 | 17 | CAISESATSGRLGEQFF
TRBJ2-1 | TRBV7-6 | 18 | CASSPGGIAGSSYNEQFF
TRBJ2-7 | TRBV7-2 | 14 | CASSLGQGTYEQYF
TRBJ2-1 | TRBV20-1 | 14 | CSAPTDSSYNEQFF
TRBJ1-1 | TRBV29-1 | 18 | CSVTGQLTKPKPNTEAFF
TRBJ2-1 | TRBV5-1 | 14 | CASSLGQVYNEQFF
TRBJ1-1 | TRBV6-5 | 15 | CASRAPGRGNTEAFF